Only one count was recorded for the clone carrying this T cell receptor beta chain. The antigen is unknown. This sample is drawn from a study of PD-1 blockade in classical Hodgkin lymphoma. Study-wide results and caveats: It was CD4+ TCR diversity, not CD8+, that rose significantly by C4D1.

Every patient relapsed after autologous stem cell transplantation, and brentuximab vedotin exposure varied. Germline V gene data show CDR1 as GTSNPN and CDR2 as SVGIG (reference sequence). This CDR3 region has 14 residues. J lost 5 bases, V lost 4 bases, and 3 bases had no gene match. TCRdb's table, derived via immunoSEQ multiplex PCR, lists solely in-frame clones and lacks some. This repertoire shows roughly 40,000 clones, approximately 64% found once; its top ten account for less than 4%. Material: peripheral blood mononuclear cells (PBMCs), obtained at baseline. The sequence came from a human donor with classical Hodgkin lymphoma. V and J are TRBV30 and TRBJ2-2; 11 bases match TRBD1. The CDR3 DNA reads TGTGCCTGGACCGGGACAGGGGGGACCGGGGAGCTGTTTTTT. Encoded protein: CAWTGTGGTGELFF.